The TCR beta chain described here comes from a study of blood T cell repertoires in COVID-19 (dated by TCRdb to the early 2020s). About the investigation overall: Collaborator samples came from the United States, Italy and Spain and covered acute and convalescent phases of COVID-19. The material from the prospective study consisted of cDNA or gDNA derived from T cells, B-cell-depleted T cells, or PBMCs. Subjects who had been exposed to COVID-19, were actively infected with it, or had recovered from it provided the deeply sampled blood TCRbeta repertoires that made up the dataset. The repertoires were made available in a free public database intended to serve as a resource for research on the immune response to SARS-CoV-2. The samples were drawn from two sources: the first 160 participants of the ongoing ImmuneRACE study, and 950 to 1,500 subjects contributed by 6 global collaborators. Nearly every sample came with metadata listing a de-identified subject ID, COVID-19 status, age in years and sex. Where available, HLA class I and class II types were taken from metadata supplied by the sample provider and were not determined by assay-based typing. What the research found in general, with its limitations: How much clinical and demographic metadata was included differed by source and by participant, and the metadata was provided uncurated.

The collaborating institutions used their own protocols to collect whole blood in K2EDTA tubes. For TCRbeta analysis, collaborator samples were shipped as frozen whole blood, as isolated PBMCs, or as DNA extracted from either sample type. Concerning this clone itself: Its antigen remains unidentified. No quality values exist for individual bases; no much larger clone is one base distant.

V sheds 6 bases and J sheds 3 bases, leaving 17 bases between their ends. Including the terminal cysteine and phenylalanine, the CDR3 comprises 15 residues. Only the CDR3 DNA is retained, 45 bases long and in frame from the first base. The immunoSEQ Assay, a bias-controlled multiplex PCR, was used to amplify TCRbeta CDR3 regions from genomic DNA. The study's processing was this. The number of nucleated cells in each sample was estimated by amplification of reference gene primers within the assay. To quantify the absolute abundance of each unique TCRbeta CDR3 rearrangement, sequence reads were collapsed and filtered. For each sample, productive Simpson clonality was calculated as the square root of Simpson's diversity index over productive rearrangements. Sourced from immuneACCESS, this table was stored by TCRdb with only in-frame sequences that have V and J called. A share of the clones is absent; for the studies checked, an unresolved V gene accounts for under half, and the remainder has no known explanation. From that table come the V and J calls and clone size; the DNA was used to work out D and trimming. The table for this sample lists more than 90,000 clones; less than 85% of them were counted only once. The ten largest make up over 35% of the sample.

This receptor was identified in a man of 80 years or more with acute or convalescent COVID-19. Material for sequencing was peripheral blood. The rearrangement combines TRBV23-1 with TRBJ1-1; no D gene can be assigned with confidence. TRBV23-1 is an ORF, and what it does is uncertain. The DNA is as follows: TGCGCCAGCAGCCTACCCAACCGCCGGGACACTGAAGCTTTCTTT. It translates to CASSLPNRRDTEAFF.